This TCR beta chain was recovered during a study of blood T cell repertoires in COVID-19. The CDR3 has 13 amino acids. The germline CDR1 and CDR2 sequences are SNHLY and FYNNEI. Trimming removed 4 bases at V and 8 bases at J, with 14 bases between. Original handling: Amplification from reference gene primers served as the basis for estimated nucleated cell counts. The protocol was immunoSEQ multiplex PCR, while the TCRdb copy is restricted to in-frame clones and leaves out a portion. Clonal size and the V and J genes are those of that table, whereas D and trimming came from the DNA. This sample has around 130,000 clones, with 86% found just once. This clone was detected only once. Adults between about 18 and 95 years of age took part from about 24 US areas. Cohort 3 recovered donors had two negative PCRs, clearance, or symptom resolution.

The receptor was isolated from a woman aged 50 to 60 who had recovered from COVID-19. Sequenced input: PBMCs or T cells enriched from blood (not recorded which). V gene TRBV2 combines with J gene TRBJ1-1; D is undetermined. CDR3 sequence reads: CASSVGGRKEAFF. Here the CDR3 DNA reads TGTGCCAGCAGTGTGGGAGGCCGGAAAGAAGCTTTCTTT.